This passage covers 22 T cell receptor beta chains from one sample sequenced in a study of cytomegalovirus exposure and HLA in healthy donors. With 60 Vbeta and 13 Jbeta primers, the PCR was carried out. The method was immunoSEQ multiplex PCR; TCRdb's version includes in-frame clones alone and lacks a portion of them. The table shows 210,000 or so clones, with approximately 90% occurring only once. Sequenced sample: PBMCs. The receptors here all came from a woman younger than 35 in good health and CMV-seronegative.

The rearrangement links TRBV5-5 to TRBJ1-1, with 10 bases aligning to TRBD1. From germline, CDR1 is SGHKS and CDR2 YYEKEE (reference sequence). The CDR3 totals 16 residues. Germline trimming cut 2 bases from V and 6 bases from J; bases unmatched to any gene: 10. CDR3 residues: CASSFRQGAPRAEAFF. CDR3 sequence (DNA): TGTGCCAGCAGCTTCAGACAGGGGGCCCCCAGGGCTGAAGCTTTCTTT. Using reference TRBV5-5 and TRBJ1-1 for the parts outside the CDR3, the full variable domain is DAGVTQSPTHLIKTRGQQVTLRCSPISGHKSVSWYQQVLGQGPQFIFQYYEKEERGRGNFPDRFSARQFPNYSSELNVNALLLGDSALYLCASSFRQGAPRAEAFFGQGTRLTVV.

Of note for this clone: Other nucleotide sequences in the sample specify the same CDR3. The chain links TRBV5-1 to TRBJ1-5; D perhaps matches TRBD1 (5 bases). With 0 bases removed from V and 4 bases from J, the gap between germline ends came to 11 bases. CDR3 length equals 15 residues. Looked up from germline, CDR1 is SGHRS and CDR2 is YFSETQ. In nucleotides, the CDR3 is TGCGCCAGCAGCTTGGGGGACTTACCTAATCAGCCCCAGCATTTT. This codes for CASSLGDLPNQPQHF. The full variable domain, with the rest looked up from reference TRBV5-1 and TRBJ1-5, is KAGVTQTPRYLIKTRGQQVTLSCSPISGHRSVSWYQQTPGQGLQFLFEYFSETQRNKGNFPGRFSGRQFSNSRSEMNVSTLELGDSALYLCASSLGDLPNQPQHFGDGTRLSIL.

The chain joins TRBV10-3 to TRBJ1-1; D not resolved. CDR1 and CDR2 from the germline V gene are ENHRY and SYGVKD. CDR3 length: 13 amino acids. Trimming shortened V by 7 bases and J by 0 bases, and 9 bases separated the two germline ends. DNA for the CDR3: TGTGCCATCACCTCGAGTCTGAACACTGAAGCTTTCTTT. As protein: CAITSSLNTEAFF.

The chain is built from TRBV5-1 and TRBJ2-5, with D unresolved. V dropped 4 bases and J dropped 4 bases, with 17 bases sitting between them. Per the germline V gene, CDR1 is SGHRS and CDR2 is YFSETQ. The length of the CDR3 is 15 residues. CDR3 DNA: TGCGCCAGCAGCCGGGTCGACCGAAGTCTAGAGACCCAGTACTTC. It yields the protein CASSRVDRSLETQYF.

The table lists this clone with a few counts. J is TRBJ2-6 and V is TRBV6-6, with 9 bases that match TRBD1. After removal of 6 bases from V and 3 bases from J, the junction contained 6 bases not matched to a gene. CDR3 size: 16 residues. The germline gives CDR1 MNHNY, CDR2 SVGAGI (reference sequence). The CDR3 region has the DNA TGTGCCAGCAGCTTTAACAGGGGGCGTGGGGCCAACGTCCTGACTTTC. It specifies CASSFNRGRGANVLTF.

The CDR3 nucleotides are TGCGCCAGCAGCTGGGACTCCGCGAGCGGGAGTACCTACGAGCAGTACTTC. This encodes CASSWDSASGSTYEQYF. The J gene is TRBJ2-7, the V gene TRBV5-1; the match to TRBD2 covers 8 bases. The CDR3 is 17 residues long. Germline V gene sequence: CDR1 SGHRS, CDR2 YFSETQ. Trimming at V came to 3 bases and at J to 2 bases, leaving 13 bases not matched to a gene. Supplemented by reference TRBV5-1 and TRBJ2-7, the full variable domain reads KAGVTQTPRYLIKTRGQQVTLSCSPISGHRSVSWYQQTPGQGLQFLFEYFSETQRNKGNFPGRFSGRQFSNSRSEMNVSTLELGDSALYLCASSWDSASGSTYEQYFGPGTRLTVT.

The chain employs TRBV28 and TRBJ1-1, with 8 bases lining up with TRBD1. Looked up from germline, CDR1 is MDHEN and CDR2 is SYDVKM. CDR3 size: 14 residues. V trimming: 6 bases; J trimming: 5 bases; junction bases outside the gene matches: 8. CDR3 sequence: CASRLTGGGTEAFF. CDR3 DNA sequence: TGTGCCAGCAGACTTACAGGGGGAGGGACTGAAGCTTTCTTT. The whole variable domain, remainder taken from reference TRBV28 and TRBJ1-1, is DVKVTQSSRYLVKRTGEKVFLECVQDMDHENMFWYRQDPGLGLRLIYFSYDVKMKEKGDIPEGYSVSREKKERFSLILESASTNQTSMYLCASRLTGGGTEAFFGQGTRLTVV.

V gene TRBV11-3 combines with J gene TRBJ1-1, with no clear D. The CDR3 covers 15 residues. Trimming stripped 0 bases from V and 1 base from J, with 9 bases between. Germline CDR1 SGHNT, CDR2 YENEEA. The CDR3 coding sequence is TGTGCCAGCAGCTTAGACTACAGCAAGAACACTGAAGCTTTCTTT. It codes for CASSLDYSKNTEAFF.

The chain is built from TRBV2 and TRBJ2-1; 15 positions match TRBD2. The V segment lost 6 bases and the J segment 7 bases; nucleotides outside the gene matches: 4. The CDR3 length is 15 residues. Germline values: CDR1 SNHLY, CDR2 FYNNEI. The DNA for the CDR3 is TGTGCCAGCAGAGGACTAGCGGGAGGGGGTAATGAGCAGTTCTTC. Amino acids: CASRGLAGGGNEQFF.

This chain connects TRBV5-1 to TRBJ1-2; D ambiguous. The CDR3 contains 13 residues. Germline loops: CDR1 SGHRS, CDR2 YFSETQ. V was pared by 4 bases and J by 1 base, with 8 bases between. The CDR3 nucleotides read TGCGCCAGCAGCCCCGACAATAACTATGGCTACACCTTC. Amino acids: CASSPDNNYGYTF.

This clone has just one count. V usage is TRBV11-2 and J usage is TRBJ1-2; 7 positions match TRBD1. Germline lookup yields CDR1 SGHAT and CDR2 FQNNGV. This CDR3 has 14 amino acids. The V segment lost 3 bases and the J segment 3 bases; nucleotides outside the gene matches: 4. CDR3 protein: CASSLVQGDYGYTF. As DNA, the CDR3 is TGTGCCAGCAGCTTGGTGCAGGGGGACTATGGCTACACCTTC.

The chain links TRBV27 to TRBJ2-7, with D unresolved. This CDR3 comprises 13 residues. The germline gives CDR1 MNHEY, CDR2 SMNVEV (reference sequence). The V end lost 0 bases, the J end lost 5 bases, and 8 bases lay between the germline ends. The CDR3 nucleotides read TGTGCCAGCAGTTTATCTCCGCAGAACGAGCAGTACTTC. Protein: CASSLSPQNEQYF.

This chain joins TRBV6-4 and TRBJ2-1; D perhaps matches TRBD2 (6 bases). The V and J ends lost 2 bases and 7 bases respectively, with 12 bases between them. CDR1 and CDR2 (germline): MRHNA, SNTAGT. This CDR3 is 14 amino acids long. The CDR3 is CASSDHSGENEQFF. CDR3 nucleotides: TGTGCCAGCAGTGACCACTCGGGGGAGAATGAGCAGTTCTTC.

The rearrangement joins TRBV27 to TRBJ2-1, with a weak D call TRBD2 (6 bases). Looked up from germline, CDR1 is MNHEY and CDR2 is SMNVEV (reference sequence). V lost 2 bases and J 2 bases, leaving 10 bases between the germline ends. CDR3 length: 15 amino acids. The CDR3 nucleotides read TGTGCCAGCAGTTTAAAGTGGAGGGCCTACAATGAGCAGTTCTTC. Amino acid sequence: CASSLKWRAYNEQFF.

This clone was seen just once. At one boundary the junction diverges from the germline segment, which might be a read error. Other DNA sequences in this specimen translate into the identical CDR3. The V and J genes are TRBV9 and TRBJ2-3, with 10 bases that match TRBD2. This CDR3 comprises 16 residues. The germline gives CDR1 SGDLS, CDR2 YYNGEE. DNA of the CDR3: TGTGCCAGCAGCGTACTAGCGGGAGCTAGCACAGATATGCAGTATTTT. Protein sequence: CASSVLAGASTDMQYF.

This chain joins TRBV11-1 and TRBJ2-7, with 7 bases that match TRBD1. Germline V gene lookup returns CDR1 SGHAT and CDR2 FQDESV (reference sequence). The ends lost 5 bases at V and 4 bases at J; junction bases unmatched: 5. The CDR3 sequence is 13 residues long. CDR3 nucleotide sequence: TGTGCCAGCAGCATCGGGACAGATTACGAGCAGTACTTC. Protein: CASSIGTDYEQYF.

The chain carries TRBV5-4 and TRBJ2-1; D unresolved. CDR1 and CDR2 from the germline V gene are SGHNT and YYREEE (reference sequence). This CDR3 comprises 14 residues. V lost 2 bases to trimming and J lost 5 bases, with 11 bases between them. Here the CDR3 reads CASSFRGSDNEQFF. As DNA, the CDR3 is TGTGCCAGCAGCTTTCGAGGTTCCGACAATGAGCAGTTCTTC.

This chain uses TRBV5-5 with TRBJ2-7; 7 nucleotides line up with TRBD1. V was pared by 6 bases and J by 0 bases, with 6 bases of the junction left unmatched. Looked up from germline, CDR1 is SGHKS and CDR2 is YYEKEE (reference sequence). The CDR3 extends over 14 amino acids. Here the CDR3 reads CASTPRQGSYEQYF. CDR3 in DNA: TGTGCCAGCACCCCGAGACAGGGCTCCTACGAGCAGTACTTC.

V is TRBV9 and J is TRBJ2-1; 9 bases map to TRBD2. The J segment lost 0 bases and the V segment lost 5 bases, leaving 3 bases of the junction unmatched. The CDR3 contains 15 residues. Germline loops: CDR1 SGDLS, CDR2 YYNGEE. The CDR3 nucleotides read TGTGCCAGCAGACATAGCGGGAGCTCCTACAATGAGCAGTTCTTC. Protein product: CASRHSGSSYNEQFF.

The gene calls are TRBV5-4 and TRBJ2-3, with TRBD2 matching 7 bases. In germline, CDR1 is SGHNT, CDR2 YYREEE (reference sequence). V shed 4 bases, J shed 6 bases, and the junction held 14 bases outside the gene matches. The CDR3 runs to 16 residues. The CDR3 here is CASSQPLGLGGDTQYF. The CDR3 DNA is TGTGCCAGCAGCCAGCCGCTCGGACTAGGCGGGGATACGCAGTATTTT.

This chain links TRBV19 with TRBJ1-2, with 9 bases that match TRBD1. V trimming: 6 bases; J trimming: 0 bases; junction bases outside the gene matches: 5. Per germline, CDR1 LNHDA and CDR2 SQIVND (reference sequence). CDR3 length: 15 amino acids. CDR3 in DNA: TGTGCCAGTAGCCACCGGACAGGGGCTAACTATGGCTACACCTTC. Its protein product is CASSHRTGANYGYTF.

This clone was picked up one time. J is TRBJ2-3 and V is TRBV5-1; 16 positions match TRBD2. The CDR3 is 17 residues long. Germline values: CDR1 SGHRS, CDR2 YFSETQ. Unmatched junction bases numbered 2, after V lost 0 bases and J lost 4 bases. In DNA, the CDR3 is TGCGCCAGCAGCTTGGGGGGACTAGCGGGAGGGCCAGATACGCAGTATTTT. Protein: CASSLGGLAGGPDTQYF.